This passage covers 28 T cell receptor beta chains from one sample sequenced in a study of blood T cell repertoires in COVID-19. The data were produced by immunoSEQ multiplex PCR, yet TCRdb's version contains in-frame clones alone and is incomplete. The table lists nearly 110,000 clones, 60% to 85% of them singletons. The sample taken for sequencing was peripheral blood. The receptors stem from a man older than 75 with COVID-19, enrolled during active disease.

V is TRBV9 and J is TRBJ2-2; D is ambiguous. This CDR3 has 15 residues. The V and J ends lost 4 bases and 4 bases respectively, with 14 bases between them. Per germline, CDR1 SGDLS and CDR2 YYNGEE. CDR3 nucleotides: TGTGCCAGCAGCCCGCTGACTGACCCCACCGGGGAGCTGTTTTTT. It translates to CASSPLTDPTGELFF.

This chain connects TRBV10-3 to TRBJ1-2, with TRBD1 as a possible D gene (6 bases). Germline values: CDR1 ENHRY, CDR2 SYGVKD. Trimming removed 3 bases at V and 6 bases at J, with 14 bases between. The CDR3 is 14 amino acids. CDR3 nucleotides: TGTGCCATCAGTGAAGGAGACAGGCACCATGGCTACACCTTC. Its protein product is CAISEGDRHHGYTF.

This clone was observed a few times. The chain uses TRBV6-2 or TRBV6-3 and TRBJ2-5; tentative D call: TRBD1 (6 bases). V was pared by 2 bases and J by 5 bases, with 12 bases between. The CDR3 is 14 amino acids. Germline V CDR1 and CDR2: MNHEY, SVGEGT. CDR3 amino acids: CASSYHNRVETQYF. The CDR3 nucleotides are TGTGCCAGCAGTTACCACAACAGGGTTGAGACCCAGTACTTC.

The rearrangement joins TRBV5-1 to TRBJ2-5, with 12 positions matching TRBD2. This CDR3 contains 15 residues. Germline V gives CDR1 SGHRS, CDR2 YFSETQ. V was pared by 4 bases and J by 4 bases, with 5 bases of the junction left unmatched. The CDR3 loop is CASSRTSGMLETQYF. DNA for the CDR3: TGCGCCAGCAGCCGGACTAGCGGGATGTTAGAGACCCAGTACTTC.

The genes are TRBV23-1 and TRBJ1-2, with D perhaps matching TRBD1 (6 bases). TRBV23-1 is noted as an ORF with a role that remains uncertain. Trimming left V 4 bases short and J 4 bases short, with 16 bases between. The CDR3 runs 15 residues. The CDR3 region is CASSLSRTASYGYTF. DNA of the CDR3: TGCGCCAGCAGTCTTAGCCGGACAGCAAGCTATGGCTACACCTTC.

The chain links TRBV6-5 to TRBJ2-1, with D possibly matching TRBD1 (6 bases). The CDR3 length is 14 residues. V was pared by 6 bases and J by 7 bases, with 16 bases between. Germline V CDR1 and CDR2: MNHEY, SVGAGI. Here the CDR3 DNA reads TGTGCCAGCAGGCCCTTACTGGGGGCGAATGAGCAGTTCTTC. Protein product: CASRPLLGANEQFF.

In its sample, this clone was seen a few times. This chain uses TRBV6-5 with TRBJ1-1; D is undetermined. Trimming cost V 7 bases and J 3 bases, with 12 bases left between them. CDR3 length: 13 residues. Per germline, CDR1 MNHEY and CDR2 SVGAGI. CDR3 nucleotides: TGTGCCAGCATAAGGTTGGAGGACACTGAAGCTTTCTTT. Protein product: CASIRLEDTEAFF.

As for this clone: Different DNA sequences within this sample yield the same CDR3. The rearrangement joins TRBV7-9 to TRBJ2-5; weak D call: TRBD2 (6 bases). The CDR3 is 14 amino acids. Trimming left V 1 base short and J 5 bases short, with 11 bases between. From germline, CDR1 is SEHNR and CDR2 FQNEAQ (reference sequence). CDR3 amino acids: CASSLVLAGETQYF. In nucleotides, the CDR3 is TGTGCCAGCAGCTTAGTACTAGCCGGCGAGACCCAGTACTTC. Drawing the rest from reference TRBV7-9 and TRBJ2-5, the complete variable domain is DTGVSQNPRHKITKRGQNVTFRCDPISEHNRLYWYRQTLGQGPEFLTYFQNEAQLEKSRLLSDRFSAERPKGSFSTLEIQRTEQGDSAMYLCASSLVLAGETQYFGPGTRLLVL.

This clone was recorded a few times. V gene TRBV11-2 combines with J gene TRBJ2-5, with D maybe TRBD1 (6 bases). V gave up 4 bases and J gave up 1 base, with 10 bases separating them. The CDR3 is 14 amino acids. CDR1 SGHAT and CDR2 FQNNGV come from the germline V gene. CDR3 residues: CASSSQGFQETQYF. The CDR3 nucleotides are TGTGCCAGCAGCTCACAGGGTTTCCAAGAGACCCAGTACTTC.

The chain uses TRBV12-3 or TRBV12-4 and TRBJ1-4; a weak D match, TRBD1 (5 bases). The CDR3 loop spans 13 amino acids. Trimming removed 6 bases at V and 8 bases at J, with 13 bases between. CDR3 in amino acids: CASSTSGGEKLFF. Written as DNA, the CDR3 is TGTGCCAGCAGCACGTCGGGGGGGGAAAAACTGTTTTTT.

In its sample, this clone was seen a few times. The V call is TRBV11-3, the J call TRBJ2-1; a possible D gene is TRBD2 (6 bases). Germline CDR1 and CDR2: SGHNT and YENEEA. Trimming shortened V by 0 bases and J by 0 bases, and 15 bases separated the two germline ends. The CDR3 extends over 18 amino acids. DNA of the CDR3: TGTGCCAGCAGCTTAGAGGGGCGACTAGAGAGCTCCTACAATGAGCAGTTCTTC. It translates to CASSLEGRLESSYNEQFF.

The chain uses TRBV28 and TRBJ2-7; possibly TRBD2 for D (5 bases). This CDR3 has 14 amino acids. Germline V CDR1 and CDR2: MDHEN, SYDVKM. Trimming cost V 2 bases and J 2 bases, with 10 bases left between them. CDR3 loop: CASSLVGLTYEQYF. The CDR3 bases are TGTGCCAGCAGTTTAGTCGGACTGACCTACGAGCAGTACTTC.

The rearrangement links TRBV29-1 to TRBJ2-7, with D possibly matching TRBD1 (5 bases). This CDR3 is built from 15 residues. Between the trimmed V and J ends, which lost 7 bases and 2 bases, there was a span of 21 bases. Germline CDR1 and CDR2: SQVTM and ANQGSEA. CDR3 bases: TGCAGCGGTATGGGGCATCGGGTGGGTACCTACGAGCAGTACTTC. Protein product: CSGMGHRVGTYEQYF.

This clone was seen more than once but under ten times. The rearrangement links TRBV6-5 to TRBJ2-7; 10 bases line up with TRBD1. V lost 8 bases and J lost 7; bases outside the gene matches: 5. The CDR3 runs to 12 residues. The germline gives CDR1 MNHEY, CDR2 SVGAGI. The CDR3 protein is CASGDRGREQYF. The CDR3, as DNA: TGTGCCAGCGGCGACAGGGGGCGGGAGCAGTACTTC.

J is TRBJ2-6 and V is TRBV28; TRBD2 might be the D (6 bases). With 7 bases removed from V and 7 bases from J, the gap between germline ends came to 11 bases. CDR3 length: 13 residues. Germline V gene data show CDR1 as MDHEN and CDR2 as SYDVKM. CDR3 coding DNA: TGTGCCAGCACTCGGGGGTTTGCCAACGTCCTGACTTTC. It is translated as CASTRGFANVLTF.

This clone was counted between two and nine times. The genes are TRBV5-1 and TRBJ1-5; TRBD1 matches at 9 bases. The V and J ends lost 2 bases and 5 bases, in that order; junction bases with no gene match: 2. Germline CDR1 and CDR2: SGHRS and YFSETQ. The CDR3 has 14 amino acids. The CDR3 spells CASSFGQGHQPQHF. The CDR3 DNA is TGCGCCAGCAGCTTCGGACAGGGGCATCAGCCCCAGCATTTT.

A single count supports this clone. This chain joins TRBV2 and TRBJ2-7, with 9 bases that match TRBD2. CDR3 length: 15 amino acids. The germline gives CDR1 SNHLY, CDR2 FYNNEI. The ends lost 7 bases at V and 7 bases at J; junction bases unmatched: 14. This CDR3 reads CASTRGASGTKEQYF. CDR3 nucleotides: TGTGCCAGCACCCGTGGGGCTAGCGGGACGAAAGAGCAGTACTTC.

The chain carries TRBV14 and TRBJ1-2, with TRBD1 matching 8 bases. CDR3 length: 15 residues. The J segment lost 5 bases and the V segment lost 4 bases, leaving 9 bases of the junction unmatched. Germline CDR1 reads SGHDN; CDR2 reads FVKESK. This CDR3 reads CASSRRDRMMYGYTF. The CDR3 DNA reads TGTGCCAGCAGCCGTCGGGACAGGATGATGTATGGCTACACCTTC.

V gene TRBV4-1 combines with J gene TRBJ1-3; tentative D call: TRBD1 (5 bases). The germline V and J ends were trimmed by 3 bases and 7 bases, with 13 bases remaining between them. This CDR3 region has 14 residues. CDR1 MGHRA and CDR2 YSYEKL come from the germline V gene. This CDR3 is CASSQPGLLNTIYF. The CDR3, as DNA: TGCGCCAGCAGCCAGCCGGGACTTCTGAACACCATATATTTT.

V and J are TRBV11-3 and TRBJ2-2; 11 bases fit TRBD2. Losses at the gene ends were 4 bases for V and 0 bases for J; bases not matched to a gene: 13. The CDR3 spans 20 residues. Germline V lookup: CDR1 SGHNT, CDR2 YENEEA. CDR3 loop: CASSWVAGTSGLPNTGELFF. Here the CDR3 DNA reads TGTGCCAGCAGCTGGGTTGCCGGGACTAGCGGCTTACCGAACACCGGGGAGCTGTTTTTT.

The chain has TRBV28 and TRBJ2-3; D gene ambiguous. The CDR3 runs 18 residues. CDR1 is MDHEN and CDR2 is SYDVKM in the germline V gene. V was trimmed by 1 base and J by 2 bases, leaving 19 bases between them. The CDR3 region has the DNA TGTGCCAGCAGTTTATCTCAATTCTGGGTGGAGAACACAGATACGCAGTATTTT. Its protein is CASSLSQFWVENTDTQYF. Complete variable domain (other parts from reference TRBV28 and TRBJ2-3): DVKVTQSSRYLVKRTGEKVFLECVQDMDHENMFWYRQDPGLGLRLIYFSYDVKMKEKGDIPEGYSVSREKKERFSLILESASTNQTSMYLCASSLSQFWVENTDTQYFGPGTRLTVL.

The V gene is TRBV2, the J gene TRBJ2-3, with 11 nucleotides matching TRBD2. Germline CDR1 and CDR2: SNHLY and FYNNEI. This CDR3 contains 17 residues. Trimming took 5 bases from V and 0 from J; bases not matched to a gene: 7. In DNA form, the CDR3 reads TGTGCCAGCAGTAAGGGACTAGCGGATGCTAGCACAGATACGCAGTATTTT. This encodes CASSKGLADASTDTQYF.

The table lists this clone with a count of one. This chain links TRBV20-1 with TRBJ2-3, with a possible D match to TRBD1 (5 bases). Germline lookup yields CDR1 DFQATT and CDR2 SNEGSKA (reference sequence). This CDR3 is 11 amino acids long. Trimming cost V 6 bases and J 7 bases, with 11 bases left between them. The CDR3 nucleotides are TGCAGTGCCCCCAGGGCCCATACGCAGTATTTT. Its translation: CSAPRAHTQYF.

The chain uses TRBV18 and TRBJ1-4, with D possibly matching TRBD1 (5 bases). The CDR3 spans 14 residues. Trimming took 4 bases from V and 7 from J, leaving 13 bases between them. Germline V gene sequence: CDR1 KGHSH, CDR2 LQKENI. The CDR3 spells CASSQDTLGEKLFF. The CDR3 nucleotides read TGTGCCAGCTCACAGGACACGCTCGGTGAAAAACTGTTTTTT.

This clone showed up just once. J is TRBJ1-1 and V is TRBV7-8; D remains ambiguous. This CDR3 is built from 15 residues. The germline gives CDR1 SGHVS, CDR2 FQNEAQ. V lost 3 bases and J 3 bases, leaving 14 bases between the germline ends. The CDR3 DNA is TGTGCCAGCAGCTTTATGTCCGGGGTCGACACTGAAGCTTTCTTT. Its translation is CASSFMSGVDTEAFF.

This sequence joins TRBV30 and TRBJ1-1; D remains ambiguous. Germline values: CDR1 GTSNPN, CDR2 SVGIG (reference sequence). Trimming removed 0 bases from V and 1 base from J, with 9 bases in between. This CDR3 contains 14 residues. The CDR3 bases are TGTGCCTGGAGTGTTGACATCCCGAACACTGAAGCTTTCTTT. It codes for CAWSVDIPNTEAFF. Based on the CDR3 plus reference TRBV30 and TRBJ1-1, the full variable domain is SQTIHQWPATLVQPVGSPLSLECTVEGTSNPNLYWYRQAAGRGLQLLFYSVGIGQISSEVPQNLSASRPQDRQFILSSKKLLLSDSGFYLCAWSVDIPNTEAFFGQGTRLTVV.

The CDR3: CATSDSASGSQGYNEQFF. The CDR3 nucleotides read TGTGCCACCAGTGATTCGGCTAGCGGGAGCCAAGGGTACAATGAGCAGTTCTTC. This chain links TRBV24-1 with TRBJ2-1; TRBD2 agrees at 10 bases. Trimming removed 2 bases from V and 4 bases from J; junction bases left unmatched: 10. The CDR3 consists of 18 residues. The germline V gene encodes CDR1 KGHDR and CDR2 SFDVKD.

The chain joins TRBV30 to TRBJ1-2; D is undetermined. This CDR3 is 14 amino acids long. Germline assignment: CDR1 GTSNPN and CDR2 SVGIG (reference sequence). Trimming removed 1 base from V and 7 bases from J, with 16 bases in between. CDR3 residues: CAWSASRRSSGYTF. Here the CDR3 DNA reads TGTGCCTGGAGTGCTTCGAGGAGGTCTTCTGGCTACACCTTC.